The following is a TCR beta chain sequence with its context. This CDR3 is 12 amino acids long. Germline loops: CDR1 LNHDA, CDR2 SQIVND (reference sequence). The J segment lost 4 bases and the V segment lost 6 bases, leaving 0 bases of the junction unmatched. These data are taken from a study of blood T cell repertoires in COVID-19. Produced via immunoSEQ multiplex PCR; TCRdb's table is partial and in-frame only. In the table there are about 210,000 clones, around 89% of which are singletons. This receptor was obtained from a woman aged 18 to 35 who had recovered from COVID-19. The chain is built from TRBV19 and TRBJ1-1, with 9 bases lining up with TRBD1. The sample comprised PBMCs or T cells enriched from blood (not recorded which). DNA for the CDR3: TGTGCCAGTAGGGACAGGGGCACTGAAGCTTTCTTT. Translating gives CASRDRGTEAFF.